The next 10 T cell receptor beta chains were all read from a single sample in a study of blood T cells in healthy people across ages. For the second PCR, which ran for roughly 6 to 12 cycles, a sample-barcoded 5' primer and a J-beta primer mix were used. TCRdb called the 5' RACE reads again in MiXCR, with one record for every CDR3 protein. The sample has about 1.4 million distinct CDR3 sequences, roughly 59% seen once. The sequenced material came from blood. The origin of the receptors is a man in his late teens or twenties in good health.

V is TRBV20-1 and J is TRBJ1-2; D gene unclear. V was clipped by 3 bases and J by 8 bases, with 19 bases between them. The CDR3 totals 14 residues. Germline V gene lookup returns CDR1 DFQATT and CDR2 SNEGSKA (reference sequence). CDR3 sequence: CSARAMGLSGGYTF. DNA of the CDR3: TGCAGTGCTAGGGCGATGGGCCTCTCCGGGGGCTACACCTTC.

The V and J genes are TRBV6-2 or TRBV6-3 and TRBJ2-1, with a tentative D call TRBD2 (5 bases). CDR3 length: 14 amino acids. V lost 2 bases and J lost 7, with 12 bases in between. Germline V gene sequence: CDR1 MNHEY, CDR2 SVGEGT. DNA of the CDR3: TGTGCCAGCAGTTACATACGGGGTGGGAATGAGCAGTTCTTC. Translating it yields CASSYIRGGNEQFF.

The table lists this clonotype with a few counts. The J gene is TRBJ2-3, the V gene TRBV10-1; D tentatively fits TRBD1 or TRBD2 (5 bases each). Germline V gives CDR1 WNHNN, CDR2 SYGVQD (reference sequence). The CDR3 length is 17 residues. Trimming pared 3 bases from V and 5 bases from J, leaving 21 bases between. CDR3 region: CASSDPRPGTGLDTQYF. In DNA form, the CDR3 reads TGCGCCAGCAGTGACCCACGGCCGGGGACGGGGCTAGATACGCAGTATTTT.

The rearrangement links TRBV29-1 to TRBJ2-3; TRBD2 aligns across 10 bases. Germline-derived CDR1 and CDR2 are SQVTM and ANQGSEA. This CDR3 has 15 amino acids. The junction had 8 bases not matched to a gene; V was cut back by 5 bases and J by 3 bases. Written as DNA, the CDR3 is TGCAGCGTTTCCCAGCGGGGGGGCAGGACAGATACGCAGTATTTT. Its protein product is CSVSQRGGRTDTQYF.

The chain combines TRBV14 with TRBJ2-7; the D gene could be TRBD1 or TRBD2 (5 bases each). This CDR3 comprises 14 residues. The germline CDR1 and CDR2 sequences are SGHDN and FVKESK. Between the trimmed V and J ends, which lost 4 bases and 6 bases, there was a span of 16 bases. CDR3 sequence reads: CASSRTQGVGEQYF. Here the CDR3 DNA reads TGTGCCAGCAGCCGGACCCAGGGAGTCGGCGAGCAGTACTTC.

The genes are TRBV29-1 and TRBJ2-2; possible D gene TRBD1, 6 bases. The V end was cut by 3 bases, the J end by 6 bases, with 23 bases between. The CDR3 has 17 residues. The V gene's germline CDR1 is SQVTM and CDR2 ANQGSEA. CDR3 loop: CSVDARDTRSGAGELFF. CDR3 DNA: TGCAGCGTTGATGCCCGGGACACCCGGTCGGGTGCCGGGGAGCTGTTTTTT.

This clonotype was seen only a few times. V gene TRBV20-1 combines with J gene TRBJ2-6; tentative D call: TRBD2 (6 bases). V was shortened by 1 base and J by 2 bases, with 12 bases between the two germline ends. The CDR3 runs to 16 residues. Germline lookup yields CDR1 DFQATT and CDR2 SNEGSKA (reference sequence). The CDR3 protein is CSARGRGMTGANVLTF. The DNA of the CDR3 is TGCAGTGCTAGAGGGCGGGGAATGACTGGGGCCAACGTCCTGACTTTC.

This chain joins TRBV20-1 and TRBJ2-5, with D perhaps matching TRBD1 (6 bases). The end of the DNA fits TRBJ2-7 better, so the J call may be wrong. The length of the CDR3 is 15 residues. Germline CDR1 and CDR2: DFQATT and SNEGSKA (reference sequence). CDR3 amino acids: CSAVPGEGGRDEQYF. CDR3 DNA sequence: TGCAGTGCCGTACCCGGGGAAGGGGGTAGGGACGAGCAGTACTTC.

V and J are TRBV4-1 and TRBJ1-4, with D unclear. Trimming cost V 1 base and J 8 bases, with 20 bases left between them. The length of the CDR3 is 17 residues. Germline lookup yields CDR1 MGHRA and CDR2 YSYEKL. The CDR3, as DNA: TGCGCCAGCAGCCAAGGGATCTTGCGTCCTTGGGGAGAAAAACTGTTTTTT. It specifies CASSQGILRPWGEKLFF.

Only one count was recorded for this clonotype. This chain uses TRBV12-3 or TRBV12-4 with TRBJ1-2, with no clear D. CDR3 length: 15 amino acids. Trimming left V 5 bases short and J 2 bases short, with 15 bases between. The CDR3 DNA reads TGTGCCAGCAGTCCCGAAGAGGGTTCCAACTATGGCTACACCTTC. Its translation is CASSPEEGSNYGYTF.